The T cell receptor beta chain described here comes from a study of early T cells in non-severe SARS-CoV-2 infection. The wider study: Sequencing used unsorted whole-blood bulk RNA, so chains lack pairing.

Study-level results: Anti-spike CD8 specificities were favored by VDJdb matching, whose results missed private and CD4 specificities.

Trimming took 2 bases from V and 1 from J, leaving 8 bases between them. This CDR3 has 14 amino acids. This clonotype appeared many times. Antigen: not known. The TCR library protocol was used to attach unique molecular identifiers. These identifiers were attached to individual cDNA molecules. Via MiXCR, TCRdb re-called the 5' RACE reads, giving one row per CDR3 protein. The data show more than 75,000 distinct CDR3 sequences, with under 15% seen just once and about 6% held by the top ten. V gene TRBV12-3 or TRBV12-4 combines with J gene TRBJ1-2; D is unclear. This TCR was sampled from an adult who was a healthcare worker with PCR-confirmed SARS-CoV-2 infection or an uninfected control (not recorded which). The specimen sequenced was whole blood. The CDR3 region has the DNA TGTGCCAGCAGTTTAAACAGAGATAACTATGGCTACACCTTC. Translation gives CASSLNRDNYGYTF.